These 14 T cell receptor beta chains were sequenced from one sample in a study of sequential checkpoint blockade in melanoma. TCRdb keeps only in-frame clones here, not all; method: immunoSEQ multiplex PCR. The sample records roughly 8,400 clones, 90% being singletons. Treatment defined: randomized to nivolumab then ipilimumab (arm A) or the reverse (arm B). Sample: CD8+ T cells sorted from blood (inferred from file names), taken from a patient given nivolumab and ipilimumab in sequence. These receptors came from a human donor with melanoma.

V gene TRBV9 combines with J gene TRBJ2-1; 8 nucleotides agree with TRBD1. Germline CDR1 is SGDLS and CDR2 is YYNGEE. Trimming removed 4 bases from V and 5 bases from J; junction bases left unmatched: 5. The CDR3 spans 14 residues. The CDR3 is CASSTGQGDNEQFF. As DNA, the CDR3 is TGTGCCAGCAGCACTGGACAGGGAGACAATGAGCAGTTCTTC.

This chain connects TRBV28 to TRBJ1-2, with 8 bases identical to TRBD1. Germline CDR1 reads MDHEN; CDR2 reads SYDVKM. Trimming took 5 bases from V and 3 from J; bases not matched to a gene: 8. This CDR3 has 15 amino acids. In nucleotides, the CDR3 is TGTGCCAGCAGTCAGCTCAGGGGGCGGGACTATGGCTACACCTTC. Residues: CASSQLRGRDYGYTF.

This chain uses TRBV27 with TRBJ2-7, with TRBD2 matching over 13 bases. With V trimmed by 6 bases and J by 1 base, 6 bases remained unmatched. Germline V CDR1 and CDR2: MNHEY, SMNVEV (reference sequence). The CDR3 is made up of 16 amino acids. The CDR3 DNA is TGTGCCAGCAGCCCACTAGCGGGAGGGCCTTCCTACGAGCAGTACGTC. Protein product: CASSPLAGGPSYEQYV.

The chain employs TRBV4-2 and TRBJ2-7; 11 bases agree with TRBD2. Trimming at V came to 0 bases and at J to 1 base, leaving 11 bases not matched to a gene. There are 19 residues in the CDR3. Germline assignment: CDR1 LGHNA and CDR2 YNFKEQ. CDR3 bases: TGTGCCAGCAGCCAAGAGGGGAGACTAGCGGGATCACGGTCCTACGAGCAGTACTTC. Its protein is CASSQEGRLAGSRSYEQYF.

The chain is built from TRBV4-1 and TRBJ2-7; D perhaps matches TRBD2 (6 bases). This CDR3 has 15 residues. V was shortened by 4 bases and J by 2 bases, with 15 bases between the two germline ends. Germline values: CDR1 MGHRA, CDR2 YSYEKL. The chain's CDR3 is CASSLGGVDAYEQYF. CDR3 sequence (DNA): TGCGCCAGCAGCCTCGGGGGAGTGGATGCCTACGAGCAGTACTTC.

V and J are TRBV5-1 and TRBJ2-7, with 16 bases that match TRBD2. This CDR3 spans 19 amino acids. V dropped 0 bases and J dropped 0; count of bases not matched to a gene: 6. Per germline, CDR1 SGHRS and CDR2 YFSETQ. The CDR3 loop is CASSLEGLAGGLYSYEQYV. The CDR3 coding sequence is TGCGCCAGCAGCTTGGAGGGACTAGCGGGAGGGCTATACTCCTACGAGCAGTACGTC.

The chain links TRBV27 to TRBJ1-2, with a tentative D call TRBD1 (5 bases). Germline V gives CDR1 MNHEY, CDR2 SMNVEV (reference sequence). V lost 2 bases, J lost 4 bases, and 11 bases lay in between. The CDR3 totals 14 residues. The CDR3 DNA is TGTGCCAGCAGTTTACAGGGAATAGGCTATGGCTACACCTTC. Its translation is CASSLQGIGYGYTF.

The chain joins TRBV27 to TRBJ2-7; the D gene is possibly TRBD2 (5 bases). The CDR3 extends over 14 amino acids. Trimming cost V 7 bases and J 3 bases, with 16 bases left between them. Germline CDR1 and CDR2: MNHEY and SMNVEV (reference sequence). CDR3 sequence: CASTKIYGSYEQYF. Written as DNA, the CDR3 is TGTGCCAGCACCAAAATTTATGGGAGCTACGAGCAGTACTTC.

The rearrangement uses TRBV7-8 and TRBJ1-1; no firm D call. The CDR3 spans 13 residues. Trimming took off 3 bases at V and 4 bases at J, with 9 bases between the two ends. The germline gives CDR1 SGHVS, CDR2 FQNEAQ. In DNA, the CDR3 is TGTGCCAGCAGCTTTTACCCGGTCACTGAAGCTTTCTTT. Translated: CASSFYPVTEAFF.

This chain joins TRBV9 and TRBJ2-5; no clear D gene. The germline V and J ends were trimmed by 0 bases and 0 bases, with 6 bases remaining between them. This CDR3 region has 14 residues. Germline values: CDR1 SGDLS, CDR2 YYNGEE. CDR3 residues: CASSVGSYQETQYF. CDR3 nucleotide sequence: TGTGCCAGCAGCGTAGGGAGCTACCAAGAGACCCAGTACTTC.

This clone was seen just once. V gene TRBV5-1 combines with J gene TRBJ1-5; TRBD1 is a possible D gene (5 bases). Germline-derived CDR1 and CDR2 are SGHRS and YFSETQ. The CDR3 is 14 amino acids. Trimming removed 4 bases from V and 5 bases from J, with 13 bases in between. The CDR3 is CASSPDSQHQPQHF. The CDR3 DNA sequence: TGCGCCAGCAGCCCTGACAGTCAGCATCAGCCCCAGCATTTT.

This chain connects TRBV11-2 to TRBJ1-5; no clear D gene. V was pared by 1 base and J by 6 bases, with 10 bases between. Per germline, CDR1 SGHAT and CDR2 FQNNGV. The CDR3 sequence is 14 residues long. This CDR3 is CASSLAGFGQPQHF. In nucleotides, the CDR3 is TGTGCCAGCAGCTTAGCAGGATTCGGTCAGCCCCAGCATTTT. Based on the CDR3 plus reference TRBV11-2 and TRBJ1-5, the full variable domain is EAGVAQSPRYKIIEKRQSVAFWCNPISGHATLYWYQQILGQGPKLLIQFQNNGVVDDSQLPKDRFSAERLKGVDSTLKIQPAKLEDSAVYLCASSLAGFGQPQHFGDGTRLSIL.

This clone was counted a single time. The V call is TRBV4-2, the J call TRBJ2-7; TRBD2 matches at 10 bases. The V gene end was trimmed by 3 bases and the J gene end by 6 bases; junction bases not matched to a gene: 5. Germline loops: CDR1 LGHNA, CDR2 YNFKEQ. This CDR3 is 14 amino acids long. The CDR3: CASSQGTSVSEQYF. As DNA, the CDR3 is TGTGCCAGCAGCCAGGGGACTAGCGTGAGCGAGCAGTACTTC.

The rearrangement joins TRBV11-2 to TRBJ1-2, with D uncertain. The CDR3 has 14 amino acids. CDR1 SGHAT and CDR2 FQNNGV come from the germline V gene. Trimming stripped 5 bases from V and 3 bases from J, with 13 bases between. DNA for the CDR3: TGTGCCAGCAGCCTTTCGTTCGGGGACTATGGCTACACCTTC. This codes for CASSLSFGDYGYTF.